This TCR beta chain comes out of a study of post-analysis software for immune sequencing data. Points from the study as a whole: Controls showed lower frequencies than patients for roughly five TRBV segments, and TRBV5-6, TRBV5-1 and TRBV20-1 were among these.

The library was made from cDNA and included unique molecular identifiers. TCRdb processed the PCR reads anew with MiXCR; each CDR3 protein has one entry. The table records around 160,000 distinct CDR3 sequences, about 34% of them present only once. V dropped 6 bases and J dropped 8; count of bases not matched to a gene: 8. Germline V lookup: CDR1 DFQATT, CDR2 SNEGSKA (reference sequence). The CDR3 runs 13 residues. Note on this clonotype: Its antigen is unidentified.

V usage is TRBV20-1 and J usage is TRBJ1-4, with 8 positions matching TRBD1. Source: blood, taken after autologous hematopoietic stem cell transplantation. The origin of this receptor is a girl aged 10 to 17 with multiple sclerosis. CDR3 DNA: TGCAGTGCCCGGGACAGGAACCGAGAAAAACTGTTTTTT. This codes for CSARDRNREKLFF.